The 21 T cell receptor beta chains presented below share a single source sample, sequenced in a study of OX40 agonist ivuxolimab in advanced cancers. Only in-frame clones appear in the TCRdb table, and some are missing; sequencing was by immunoSEQ multiplex PCR. The sample holds roughly 100,000 clones, under 95% seen once. The specimen comprised CD4+ or CD8+ T cells sorted from blood, sampled in a trial of the OX40 agonist ivuxolimab. The origin of the receptors is an adult with an advanced solid tumor such as melanoma, head and neck, liver or kidney cancer.

The gene calls are TRBV7-8 and TRBJ2-2; maybe TRBD2 (5 bases). The germline gives CDR1 SGHVS, CDR2 FQNEAQ. V lost 5 bases and J 0 bases, leaving 10 bases between the germline ends. The CDR3 loop spans 15 amino acids. The CDR3 DNA is TGTGCCAGCAGCCCGGGGTTCGCGAACACCGGGGAGCTGTTTTTT. Its protein product is CASSPGFANTGELFF.

This clone was counted once. The rearrangement links TRBV6-5 to TRBJ1-5; D ambiguous. There are 15 residues in the CDR3. The V gene lost 0 bases and the J gene lost 0 bases, with 6 bases spanning the gap. Germline lookup yields CDR1 MNHEY and CDR2 SVGAGI. The CDR3: CASSYSSDSNQPQHF. The CDR3 bases are TGTGCCAGCAGTTACTCATCTGATAGCAATCAGCCCCAGCATTTT.

The chain couples TRBV9 to TRBJ2-1; 8 bases line up with TRBD1. This CDR3 region has 16 residues. The junction had 11 bases not matched to a gene; V was cut back by 4 bases and J by 5 bases. Germline-derived CDR1 and CDR2 are SGDLS and YYNGEE. The DNA for the CDR3 is TGTGCCAGCAGCCCTTTCAGAGGACAGGGCCACAATGAGCAGTTCTTC. Translating it yields CASSPFRGQGHNEQFF.

The V gene is TRBV7-6, the J gene TRBJ2-7, with TRBD2 matching 7 bases. Germline V lookup: CDR1 SGHVS, CDR2 FNYEAQ. V gave up 4 bases and J gave up 2 bases; unmatched junction bases: 5. This CDR3 is 14 amino acids long. This CDR3 reads CASSSPGGTYEQYF. The CDR3 bases are TGTGCCAGCAGCTCTCCGGGAGGTACCTACGAGCAGTACTTC.

J is TRBJ2-7 and V is TRBV2; 7 positions match TRBD1. The CDR3 runs to 10 residues. Germline values: CDR1 SNHLY, CDR2 FYNNEI. The V and J ends lost 11 bases and 9 bases, in that order; junction bases with no gene match: 7. The CDR3 DNA reads TGTGCCGGGGACAGCAGCGGGCAGTACTTC. The encoded protein is CAGDSSGQYF.

V gene TRBV11-2 combines with J gene TRBJ2-3; tentatively, D is TRBD2 (6 bases). This CDR3 is built from 15 residues. CDR1 is SGHAT and CDR2 is FQNNGV in the germline V gene. V was shortened by 0 bases and J by 4 bases, with 11 bases between the two germline ends. The CDR3 DNA reads TGTGCCAGCAGCTTAGATGCTGTAGCGGCAGATACGCAGTATTTT. Translating gives CASSLDAVAADTQYF.

The CDR3 spells CASSLGASGYEQYF. The CDR3 DNA is TGTGCCAGCAGTTTGGGGGCCTCAGGATACGAGCAGTACTTC. The chain joins TRBV27 to TRBJ2-7, with D perhaps TRBD1 (6 bases). Germline CDR1 is MNHEY and CDR2 is SMNVEV (reference sequence). Between the trimmed V and J ends, which lost 3 bases and 4 bases, there was a span of 13 bases. The CDR3 consists of 14 residues.

This clone has a single count. The chain employs TRBV19 and TRBJ2-3; the D call may be TRBD1 or TRBD2 (6 bases each). Germline V CDR1 and CDR2: LNHDA, SQIVND (reference sequence). Trimming removed 4 bases at V and 2 bases at J, with 10 bases between. This CDR3 has 14 amino acids. The DNA of the CDR3 is TGTGCCAGTAGTACAGGGGACTTCACAGATACGCAGTATTTT. It yields the protein CASSTGDFTDTQYF.

The CDR3 reads CASSPRTDTQYF. The CDR3 DNA sequence: TGTGCCAGCAGCCCGCGGACGGATACGCAGTATTTT. This chain uses TRBV7-9 with TRBJ2-3; D call uncertain. The CDR3 is made up of 12 amino acids. Germline V lookup: CDR1 SEHNR, CDR2 FQNEAQ (reference sequence). V was clipped by 5 bases and J by 6 bases, with 9 bases between them.

The genes are TRBV13 and TRBJ2-5, with 10 bases aligning to TRBD1. Germline V gene sequence: CDR1 PRHDT, CDR2 FYEKMQ (reference sequence). The CDR3 sequence is 16 residues long. The trim removed 4 bases at V and 5 bases at J, leaving 10 bases unmatched. CDR3: CASSSRADRGEETQYF. CDR3 sequence (DNA): TGTGCCAGCAGCTCCCGGGCGGACAGGGGGGAGGAGACCCAGTACTTC.

V and J are TRBV29-1 and TRBJ2-1, with D possibly being TRBD2 (5 bases). V dropped 8 bases and J dropped 4 bases, with 15 bases sitting between them. CDR3 length equals 13 residues. Germline loops: CDR1 SQVTM, CDR2 ANQGSEA. The CDR3 bases are TGCAGCTACCGGGATGCGATGTACAATGAGCAGTTCTTC. Amino acid sequence: CSYRDAMYNEQFF.

There are a few counts of this clone. The CDR3 DNA sequence: TGTGCCAGCAGCGGAGGACAGGGGGGAGAAAAACTGTTTTTT. Its translation: CASSGGQGGEKLFF. The genes are TRBV9 and TRBJ1-4; the match to TRBD1 covers 10 bases. Looked up from germline, CDR1 is SGDLS and CDR2 is YYNGEE. This CDR3 is 14 amino acids long. The V gene end was trimmed by 3 bases and the J gene end by 8 bases; junction bases not matched to a gene: 4. Full variable domain (missing parts from reference TRBV9 and TRBJ1-4): DSGVTQTPKHLITATGQRVTLRCSPRSGDLSVYWYQQSLDQGLQFLIQYYNGEERAKGNILERFSAQQFPDLHSELNLSSLELGDSALYFCASSGGQGGEKLFFGSGTQLSVL.

On this clone: One end of the junction is discordant with germline, which a read error may explain. The same CDR3 is also encoded by other DNA sequences in this sample. The chain combines TRBV27 with TRBJ2-4, with D unresolved. The CDR3 contains 14 residues. Germline V gives CDR1 MNHEY, CDR2 SMNVEV (reference sequence). The CDR3 sequence: CASSLSPVAGIQYF. CDR3 DNA: TGTGCCAGCAGCTTATCCCCCGTAGCTGGCATTCAGTACTTC.

The V and J genes are TRBV30 and TRBJ2-5, with D possibly being TRBD2 (6 bases). The CDR3 consists of 14 residues. V was trimmed by 2 bases and J by 4 bases, leaving 14 bases between them. Looked up from germline, CDR1 is GTSNPN and CDR2 is SVGIG (reference sequence). The CDR3 spells CAWSSGLGRETQYF. The CDR3 bases are TGTGCCTGGAGTTCGGGCCTCGGGAGAGAGACCCAGTACTTC. Together with reference TRBV30 and TRBJ2-5, the CDR3 gives the full variable domain: SQTIHQWPATLVQPVGSPLSLECTVEGTSNPNLYWYRQAAGRGLQLLFYSVGIGQISSEVPQNLSASRPQDRQFILSSKKLLLSDSGFYLCAWSSGLGRETQYFGPGTRLLVL.

Notes on this clone: Different DNA sequences within this sample yield the same CDR3. This chain connects TRBV19 to TRBJ1-2, with D perhaps matching TRBD1 (5 bases). The V end lost 8 bases, the J end lost 4 bases, and 17 bases lay between the germline ends. This CDR3 contains 14 residues. Germline V gene lookup returns CDR1 LNHDA and CDR2 SQIVND (reference sequence). The CDR3 nucleotides read TGTGCCAGTTCCCCCGGGCAGGGAGGCTATGGCTACACCTTC. It is translated as CASSPGQGGYGYTF. The whole variable domain, filled in from reference TRBV19 and TRBJ1-2, reads DGGITQSPKYLFRKEGQNVTLSCEQNLNHDAMYWYRQDPGQGLRLIYYSQIVNDFQKGDIAEGYSVSREKKESFPLTVTSAQKNPTAFYLCASSPGQGGYGYTFGSGTRLTVV.

This clone was recorded once. The V call is TRBV5-6, the J call TRBJ2-5; possible D gene TRBD1, 5 bases. The CDR3 is 16 amino acids. Germline V gene data show CDR1 as SGHDT and CDR2 as YYEEEE. The V end lost 2 bases, the J end lost 0 bases, and 14 bases lay between the germline ends. CDR3 protein: CASSLPRESYQETQYF. The CDR3, as DNA: TGTGCCAGCAGCTTACCCAGGGAATCGTACCAAGAGACCCAGTACTTC.

This sequence joins TRBV29-1 and TRBJ2-1, with D hard to call. The CDR3 runs to 13 residues. V was cut by 2 bases and J by 9 bases, with 14 bases left in between. CDR1 and CDR2 (germline): SQVTM, ANQGSEA. For the CDR3, the DNA is TGCAGCGTTGAAATGCTGGTCGTCGGTGAGCAGTTCTTC. This translates into CSVEMLVVGEQFF.

The genes are TRBV5-5 and TRBJ2-1; D gene ambiguous. Germline assignment: CDR1 SGHKS and CDR2 YYEKEE (reference sequence). The CDR3 totals 15 residues. Trimming removed 3 bases from V and 6 bases from J, with 16 bases in between. The DNA for the CDR3 is TGTGCCAGCAGCTCAGGTGTTTATCGAATCAATGAGCAGTTCTTC. The encoded protein is CASSSGVYRINEQFF.

V is TRBV4-1 and J is TRBJ2-2; D perhaps matches TRBD2 (5 bases). Trimming cost V 3 bases and J 7 bases, with 18 bases left between them. CDR1 MGHRA and CDR2 YSYEKL come from the germline V gene. The CDR3 has 16 residues. CDR3 region: CASSHFPRGGGGELFF. The CDR3 nucleotides are TGCGCCAGCAGCCATTTCCCTCGGGGTGGAGGCGGGGAGCTGTTTTTT.

Here the CDR3 reads CASSPMQGLNEKLFF. Written as DNA, the CDR3 is TGCGCCAGCAGCCCGATGCAGGGGTTGAATGAAAAACTGTTTTTT. V and J are TRBV4-1 and TRBJ1-4; tentatively, D is TRBD1 (6 bases). The CDR3 extends over 15 amino acids. Germline assignment: CDR1 MGHRA and CDR2 YSYEKL. The V end lost 4 bases, the J end lost 5 bases, and 14 bases lay between the germline ends.

This clone was recorded only once. The chain couples TRBV5-4 to TRBJ2-2; 7 bases align to TRBD2. This CDR3 is built from 13 residues. J lost 2 bases, V lost 7 bases, and 2 bases had no gene match. Germline V gene data show CDR1 as SGHNT and CDR2 as YYREEE (reference sequence). This CDR3 reads CASGGGNTGELFF. CDR3 DNA sequence: TGTGCCAGCGGGGGGGGAAACACCGGGGAGCTGTTTTTT.